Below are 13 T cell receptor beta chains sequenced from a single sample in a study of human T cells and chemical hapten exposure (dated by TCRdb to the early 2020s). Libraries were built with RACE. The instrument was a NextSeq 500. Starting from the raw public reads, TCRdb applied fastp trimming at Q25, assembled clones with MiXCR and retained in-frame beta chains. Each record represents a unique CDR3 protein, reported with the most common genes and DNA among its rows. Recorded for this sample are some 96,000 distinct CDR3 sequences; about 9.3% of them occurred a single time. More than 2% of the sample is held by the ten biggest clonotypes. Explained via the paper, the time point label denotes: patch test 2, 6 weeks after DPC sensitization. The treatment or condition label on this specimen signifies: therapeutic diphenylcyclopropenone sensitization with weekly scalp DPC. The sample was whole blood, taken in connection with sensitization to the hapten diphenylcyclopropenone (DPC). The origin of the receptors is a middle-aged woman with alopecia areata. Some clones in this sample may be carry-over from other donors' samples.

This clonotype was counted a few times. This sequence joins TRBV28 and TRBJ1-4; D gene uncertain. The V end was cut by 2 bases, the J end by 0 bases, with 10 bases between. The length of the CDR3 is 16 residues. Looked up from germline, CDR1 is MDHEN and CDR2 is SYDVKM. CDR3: CASSLGSGATNEKLFF. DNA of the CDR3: TGTGCCAGCAGTTTAGGCAGCGGAGCAACTAATGAAAAACTGTTTTTT.

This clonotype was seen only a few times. This CDR3 is CASSRGTSGRNTGELFF. The CDR3, as DNA: TGTGCCAGCAGCCGTGGGACTAGCGGGCGGAACACCGGGGAGCTGTTTTTT. The chain links TRBV3-1 to TRBJ2-2; 12 bases are shared with TRBD2. Germline V gene data show CDR1 as LGHDT and CDR2 as YNNKEL (reference sequence). V gave up 4 bases and J gave up 1 base; unmatched junction bases: 4. The CDR3 loop spans 17 amino acids.

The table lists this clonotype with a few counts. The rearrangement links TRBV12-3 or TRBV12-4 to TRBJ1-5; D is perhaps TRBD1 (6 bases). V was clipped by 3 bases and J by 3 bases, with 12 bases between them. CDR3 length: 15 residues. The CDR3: CASSLGQGHNQPQHF. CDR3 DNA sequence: TGTGCCAGCAGTTTGGGCCAGGGGCACAATCAGCCCCAGCATTTT.

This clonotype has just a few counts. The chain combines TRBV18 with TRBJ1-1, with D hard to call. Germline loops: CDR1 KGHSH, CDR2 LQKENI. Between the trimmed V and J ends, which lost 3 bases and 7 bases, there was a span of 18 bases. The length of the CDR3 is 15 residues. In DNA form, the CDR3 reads TGTGCCAGCTCACCTTCTCCGGACGGTCGCCTTGAAGCTTTCTTT. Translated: CASSPSPDGRLEAFF.

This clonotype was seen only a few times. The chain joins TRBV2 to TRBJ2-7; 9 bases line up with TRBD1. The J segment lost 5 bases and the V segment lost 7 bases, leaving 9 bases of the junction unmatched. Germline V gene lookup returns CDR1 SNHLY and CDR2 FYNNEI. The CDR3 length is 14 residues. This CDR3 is CASKTGTGNHEQYF. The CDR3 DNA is TGTGCCAGCAAAACCGGGACAGGGAACCACGAGCAGTACTTC.

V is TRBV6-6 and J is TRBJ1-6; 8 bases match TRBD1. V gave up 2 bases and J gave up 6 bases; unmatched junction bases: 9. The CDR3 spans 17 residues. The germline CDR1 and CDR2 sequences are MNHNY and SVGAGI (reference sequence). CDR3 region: CASSYHAGTGLNSPLHF. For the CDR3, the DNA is TGTGCCAGCAGTTACCATGCCGGGACAGGCCTTAATTCACCCCTCCACTTT.

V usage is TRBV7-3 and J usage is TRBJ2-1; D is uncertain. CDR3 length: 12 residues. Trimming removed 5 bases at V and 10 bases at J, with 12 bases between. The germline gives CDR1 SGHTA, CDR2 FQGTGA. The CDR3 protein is CASSPSYGEQFF. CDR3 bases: TGTGCCAGCAGCCCCTCCTACGGGGAGCAGTTCTTC. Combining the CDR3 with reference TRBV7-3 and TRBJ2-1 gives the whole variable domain GAGVSQTPSNKVTEKGKYVELRCDPISGHTALYWYRQSLGQGPEFLIYFQGTGAADDSGLPNDRFFAVRPEGSVSTLKIQRTERGDSAVYLCASSPSYGEQFFGPGTRLTVL.

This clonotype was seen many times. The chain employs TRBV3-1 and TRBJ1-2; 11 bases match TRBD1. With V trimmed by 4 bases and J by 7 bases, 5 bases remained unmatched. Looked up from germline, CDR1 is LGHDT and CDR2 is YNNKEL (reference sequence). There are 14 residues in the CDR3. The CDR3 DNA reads TGTGCCAGCAGCCGCGGACAGGGGGCGATTGGCTACACCTTC. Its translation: CASSRGQGAIGYTF.

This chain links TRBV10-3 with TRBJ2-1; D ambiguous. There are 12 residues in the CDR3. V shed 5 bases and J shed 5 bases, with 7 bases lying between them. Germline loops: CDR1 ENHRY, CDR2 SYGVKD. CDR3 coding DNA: TGTGCCATCAGTAAAGGGAACAATGAGCAGTTCTTC. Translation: CAISKGNNEQFF.

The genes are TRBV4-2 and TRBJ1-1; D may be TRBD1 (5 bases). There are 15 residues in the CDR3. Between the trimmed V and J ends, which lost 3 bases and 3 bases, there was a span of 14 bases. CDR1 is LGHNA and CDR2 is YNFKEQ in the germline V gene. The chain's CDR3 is CASSHGVGGDTEAFF. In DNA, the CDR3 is TGTGCCAGCAGCCACGGAGTCGGGGGAGACACTGAAGCTTTCTTT.

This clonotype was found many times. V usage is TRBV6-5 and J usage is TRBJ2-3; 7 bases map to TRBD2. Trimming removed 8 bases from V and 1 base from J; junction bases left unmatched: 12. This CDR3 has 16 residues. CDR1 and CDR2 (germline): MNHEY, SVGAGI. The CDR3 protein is CASYKEREHGTDTQYF. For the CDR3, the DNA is TGTGCCAGCTATAAAGAGCGGGAACACGGCACAGATACGCAGTATTTT.

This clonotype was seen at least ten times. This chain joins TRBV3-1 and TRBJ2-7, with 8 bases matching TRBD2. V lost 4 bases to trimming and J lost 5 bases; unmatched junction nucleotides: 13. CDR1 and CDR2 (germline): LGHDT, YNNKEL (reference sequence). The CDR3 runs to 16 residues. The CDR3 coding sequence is TGTGCCAGCAGCCCAGGTTCGGGAGGGCGGGGGAACGAGCAGTACTTC. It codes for CASSPGSGGRGNEQYF.

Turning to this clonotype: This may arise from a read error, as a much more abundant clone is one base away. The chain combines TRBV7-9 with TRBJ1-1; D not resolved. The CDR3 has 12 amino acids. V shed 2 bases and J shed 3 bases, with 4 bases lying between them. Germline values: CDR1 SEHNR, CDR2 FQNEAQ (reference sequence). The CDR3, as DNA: TGTGCCAGCAGCTTAAGGGACACTGAAGCTTTCTTT. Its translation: CASSLRDTEAFF. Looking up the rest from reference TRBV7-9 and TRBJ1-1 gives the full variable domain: DTGVSQNPRHKITKRGQNVTFRCDPISEHNRLYWYRQTLGQGPEFLTYFQNEAQLEKSRLLSDRFSAERPKGSFSTLEIQRTEQGDSAMYLCASSLRDTEAFFGQGTRLTVV.